The clone carrying this T cell receptor (beta chain) came up a few times. This CDR3 spans 10 amino acids. V lost 8 bases and J 5 bases, leaving 6 bases between the germline ends. Germline V gene lookup returns CDR1 ENHRY and CDR2 SYGVKD. This entry comes from a study of blood T cell repertoires in COVID-19. About the research overall: Sites in the United States, Italy and Spain provided acute and convalescent COVID-19 samples. From T cells, B-cell-depleted T cells, or PBMCs came the material, which was cDNA or gDNA.

Authors' methods: Reference gene primers were amplified, and this amplification served to estimate nucleated cell counts. Here immunoSEQ multiplex PCR was the method, and the copy in TCRdb shows in-frame clones only, minus some. V, J and clone size were drawn from that table, and D and trimming were deduced from the DNA. This repertoire shows tens of thousands of clones, approximately 86% found once; its top ten account for approximately 1.2%. This clonotype was sampled from a middle-aged man with acute or convalescent COVID-19. This chain links TRBV10-3 with TRBJ1-2, with no clear D. The specimen was peripheral blood. CDR3 in amino acids: CAIGQYGYTF. CDR3 nucleotide sequence: TGTGCCATCGGGCAGTATGGCTACACCTTC.